These 18 T cell receptor beta chains originate from one sample sequenced in a study of blood T cells in healthy people across ages. Alongside a J-beta primer mix, a sample-barcoded 5' primer served in a second PCR lasting 7 to 11 cycles. Each CDR3 protein is one row after TCRdb ran MiXCR on the 5' RACE reads. The table includes over 950,000 distinct CDR3 sequences, roughly two fifths detected once. The specimen sequenced was blood. The receptor source for this set is a man younger than 35 in good health.

The chain joins TRBV2 to TRBJ2-5; no definite D call. The J call could be wrong; TRBJ2-1 is a better fit for the DNA end. CDR1 is SNHLY, CDR2 FYNNEI, per germline. The CDR3 runs 14 residues. CDR3 amino acids: CASSEERTEETQFF. The CDR3 DNA sequence: TGTGCCAGCAGTGAGGAGAGGACCGAAGAGACCCAGTTCTTC.

The chain links TRBV12-3 or TRBV12-4 to TRBJ2-1, with D possibly called TRBD1 or TRBD2 (6 bases each). The germline V and J ends were trimmed by 6 bases and 4 bases, with 13 bases remaining between them. The CDR3 is made up of 14 amino acids. CDR3 amino acids: CASSPGAPYNEQFF. CDR3 DNA sequence: TGTGCCAGCAGCCCGGGGGCCCCTTACAATGAGCAGTTCTTC.

This clonotype was observed many times. V is TRBV6-6 and J is TRBJ2-5, with 7 nucleotides matching TRBD1. J was trimmed by 2 bases and V by 2 bases; bases with no gene match: 2. This CDR3 has 14 amino acids. Germline V gene lookup returns CDR1 MNHNY and CDR2 SVGAGI (reference sequence). CDR3 nucleotide sequence: TGTGCCAGCAGTTACCCGGGACAGCAAGAGACCCAGTACTTC. Amino acids: CASSYPGQQETQYF.

The chain carries TRBV29-1 and TRBJ2-7; TRBD1 is a possible D gene (7 bases). This CDR3 comprises 12 residues. V was trimmed by 3 bases and J by 6 bases, leaving 12 bases between them. Per the germline V gene, CDR1 is SQVTM and CDR2 is ANQGSEA. CDR3 sequence reads: CSVEEGAVEQYF. The CDR3 region has the DNA TGCAGCGTTGAGGAGGGGGCGGTCGAGCAGTACTTC.

The V call is TRBV4-3, the J call TRBJ2-3; TRBD1 agrees at 9 bases. V gave up 0 bases and J gave up 3 bases; unmatched junction bases: 7. The CDR3 length is 17 residues. Germline-derived CDR1 and CDR2 are LGHNA and YSLEER. CDR3 nucleotide sequence: TGCGCCAGCAGCCAAGATGAGGGGACAGGGCCAACAGATACGCAGTATTTT. It yields the protein CASSQDEGTGPTDTQYF.

V gene TRBV28 combines with J gene TRBJ2-7; no firm D call. V gave up 2 bases and J gave up 4 bases, with 12 bases separating them. In germline, CDR1 is MDHEN, CDR2 SYDVKM. CDR3 size: 14 residues. The CDR3: CASSLGAVFYEQYF. The CDR3 bases are TGTGCCAGCAGTTTAGGTGCTGTTTTTTACGAGCAGTACTTC.

The rearrangement links TRBV29-1 to TRBJ1-1, with a possible D match to TRBD1 (6 bases). Germline V gene data show CDR1 as SQVTM and CDR2 as ANQGSEA. The CDR3 runs to 12 residues. V gave up 7 bases and J gave up 5 bases, with 14 bases separating them. CDR3 sequence (DNA): TGCAGCGCCACACAGGGAAATACTGAAGCTTTCTTT. Translated: CSATQGNTEAFF.

This clonotype has just a few counts. V usage is TRBV7-2 and J usage is TRBJ1-2; D not resolved. The CDR3 is made up of 14 amino acids. Per germline, CDR1 SGHTA and CDR2 FQGNSA. V was clipped by 7 bases and J by 7 bases, with 19 bases between them. The CDR3 protein is CASKQYGSGFGYTF. The CDR3 nucleotides read TGTGCCAGCAAGCAATATGGGAGTGGGTTTGGCTACACCTTC.

The chain uses TRBV6-6 and TRBJ2-7, with D possibly being TRBD1 or TRBD2 (6 bases each). The ends were cut back, 5 bases at V and 7 bases at J, with 21 bases in the middle. From germline, CDR1 is MNHNY and CDR2 SVGAGI (reference sequence). This CDR3 comprises 15 residues. The CDR3 region is CASSLRGPTDNEQYF. Written as DNA, the CDR3 is TGTGCCAGCAGTCTTCGGGGGCCGACCGACAATGAGCAGTACTTC.

This rearrangement joins TRBV7-2 to TRBJ1-4, with 7 bases identical to TRBD1. The CDR3 runs 19 residues. The germline V gene has CDR1 SGHTA and CDR2 FQGNSA. The V gene end was trimmed by 3 bases and the J gene end by 3 bases; junction bases not matched to a gene: 16. As DNA, the CDR3 is TGTGCCAGCAGCTTTCTTATAGTCGGAGTTGGACAGGCTAATGAAAAACTGTTTTTT. Its protein product is CASSFLIVGVGQANEKLFF. Full variable domain (missing parts from reference TRBV7-2 and TRBJ1-4): GAGVSQSPSNKVTEKGKDVELRCDPISGHTALYWYRQSLGQGLEFLIYFQGNSAPDKSGLPSDRFSAERTGGSVSTLTIQRTQQEDSAVYLCASSFLIVGVGQANEKLFFGSGTQLSVL.

V gene TRBV9 combines with J gene TRBJ1-1, with D unresolved. This CDR3 is built from 16 residues. CDR1 and CDR2 (germline): SGDLS, YYNGEE. With 2 bases removed from V and 0 bases from J, the gap between germline ends came to 14 bases. CDR3 residues: CASSVSTDYMNTEAFF. CDR3 nucleotide sequence: TGTGCCAGCAGCGTTTCAACAGACTATATGAACACTGAAGCTTTCTTT.

The chain couples TRBV5-1 to TRBJ1-6; TRBD1 matches at 8 bases. Germline CDR1 SGHRS, CDR2 YFSETQ. This CDR3 has 15 amino acids. The J segment lost 5 bases and the V segment lost 4 bases, leaving 5 bases of the junction unmatched. The CDR3 here is CASSRPDRDNSPLHF. The CDR3 DNA sequence: TGCGCCAGCAGCCGCCCGGACAGGGATAATTCACCCCTCCACTTT.

This clonotype was seen a handful of times. The V gene is TRBV19, the J gene TRBJ1-2; TRBD1 matches 7 bases. The CDR3 has 18 residues. J was trimmed by 3 bases and V by 7 bases; bases with no gene match: 20. Germline V gene data show CDR1 as LNHDA and CDR2 as SQIVND (reference sequence). CDR3 nucleotides: TGTGCCAGTATTACCATTCACTCGCAGAGGGGGCGCGACTATGGCTACACCTTC. This gives the protein CASITIHSQRGRDYGYTF.

This clonotype was observed a handful of times. The chain employs TRBV29-1 and TRBJ2-7, with 7 bases that match TRBD2. The trim removed 4 bases at V and 0 bases at J, leaving 6 bases unmatched. The germline V gene encodes CDR1 SQVTM and CDR2 ANQGSEA. CDR3 length equals 14 residues. In DNA form, the CDR3 reads TGCAGCGTTGTTCTTGGGGGGGGCTCCTACGAGCAGTACTTC. Its translation: CSVVLGGGSYEQYF.

This chain joins TRBV20-1 and TRBJ1-2, with TRBD1 identical over 9 bases. The ends lost 6 bases at V and 8 bases at J; junction bases unmatched: 10. Germline loops: CDR1 DFQATT, CDR2 SNEGSKA (reference sequence). This CDR3 has 13 amino acids. The CDR3: CSALSGTGSGYTF. CDR3 coding DNA: TGCAGTGCGCTCTCCGGGACAGGGAGCGGCTACACCTTC.

Of note for this clonotype: At one of its ends the junction is not consistent with the germline gene, which may arise from a read error. This rearrangement joins TRBV5-1 to TRBJ2-5; D gene ambiguous. Germline V gives CDR1 SGHRS, CDR2 YFSETQ. This CDR3 has 15 residues. CDR3 coding DNA: TGCGTCAGCAGCTTCAGATATCCCACCCAAGAGACCCAGTACTTC. Protein sequence: CVSSFRYPTQETQYF.

Comment on this clonotype: This sequence may be a read error, since a much larger clone differs from it by one base. The chain links TRBV20-1 to TRBJ2-5, with D possibly being TRBD2 (5 bases). The germline V gene has CDR1 DFQATT and CDR2 SNEGSKA (reference sequence). V was pared by 3 bases and J by 11 bases, with 28 bases between. The CDR3 has 16 amino acids. CDR3 sequence (DNA): TGCAGTGCTAGTCCCCCGGACTCGAGCTCCTACAATGAGCAGTACTTC. This codes for CSASPPDSSSYNEQYF.

The rearrangement uses TRBV10-3 and TRBJ1-1; D is ambiguous. The V gene's germline CDR1 is ENHRY and CDR2 SYGVKD. CDR3 length equals 14 residues. Trimming left V 2 bases short and J 4 bases short, with 11 bases between. The CDR3 DNA reads TGTGCCATCAGTGAGCGGCTGCTGGGCACTGAAGCTTTCTTT. Protein sequence: CAISERLLGTEAFF.